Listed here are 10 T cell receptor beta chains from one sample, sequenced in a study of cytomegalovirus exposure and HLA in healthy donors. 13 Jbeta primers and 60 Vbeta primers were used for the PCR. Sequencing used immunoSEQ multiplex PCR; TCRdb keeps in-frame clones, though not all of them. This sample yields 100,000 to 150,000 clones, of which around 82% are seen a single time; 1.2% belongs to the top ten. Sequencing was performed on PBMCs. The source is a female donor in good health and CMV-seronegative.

CDR3 residues: CASSPDTAYGYTF. The CDR3 nucleotides read TGTGCCAGCAGCCCAGACACCGCCTATGGCTACACCTTC. The chain is built from TRBV6-5 and TRBJ1-2; D is undetermined. CDR1 and CDR2 (germline): MNHEY, SVGAGI. The CDR3 is made up of 13 amino acids. Trimming left V 6 bases short and J 4 bases short, with 12 bases between.

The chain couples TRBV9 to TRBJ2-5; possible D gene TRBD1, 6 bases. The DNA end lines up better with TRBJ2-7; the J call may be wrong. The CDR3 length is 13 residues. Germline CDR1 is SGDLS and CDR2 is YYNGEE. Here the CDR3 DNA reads TGTGCCAGCAGCGTGATACAGGGATCCGAGCAGTACTTC. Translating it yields CASSVIQGSEQYF.

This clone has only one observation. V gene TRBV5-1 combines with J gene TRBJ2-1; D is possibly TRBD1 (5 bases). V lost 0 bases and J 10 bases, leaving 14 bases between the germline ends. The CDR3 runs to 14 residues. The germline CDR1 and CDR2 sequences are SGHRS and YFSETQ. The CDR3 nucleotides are TGCGCCAGCAGCTTGGCACAGGTTTCAGGCGAGCAGTTCTTC. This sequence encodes CASSLAQVSGEQFF.

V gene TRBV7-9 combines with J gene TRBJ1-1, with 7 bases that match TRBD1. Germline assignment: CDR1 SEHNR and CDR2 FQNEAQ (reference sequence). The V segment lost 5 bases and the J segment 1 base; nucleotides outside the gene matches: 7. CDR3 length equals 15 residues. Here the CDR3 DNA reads TGTGCCAGCAGCCAAATATACAGGGGGAACACTGAAGCTTTCTTT. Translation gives CASSQIYRGNTEAFF.

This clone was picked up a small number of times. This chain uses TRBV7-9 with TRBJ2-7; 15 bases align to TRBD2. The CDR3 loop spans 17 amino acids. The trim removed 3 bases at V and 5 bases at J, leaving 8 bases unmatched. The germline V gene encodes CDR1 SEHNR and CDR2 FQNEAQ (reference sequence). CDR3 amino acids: CASSLPGLAGGVNEQYF. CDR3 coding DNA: TGTGCCAGCAGCTTGCCGGGACTAGCGGGAGGAGTCAACGAGCAGTACTTC.

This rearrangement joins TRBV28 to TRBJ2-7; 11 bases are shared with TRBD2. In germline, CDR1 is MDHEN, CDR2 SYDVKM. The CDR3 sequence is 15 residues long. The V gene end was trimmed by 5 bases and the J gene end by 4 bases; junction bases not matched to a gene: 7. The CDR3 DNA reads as TGTGCCAGCAGTAAAATAGCGGGAGGGCCTTACGAGCAGTACTTC. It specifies CASSKIAGGPYEQYF.

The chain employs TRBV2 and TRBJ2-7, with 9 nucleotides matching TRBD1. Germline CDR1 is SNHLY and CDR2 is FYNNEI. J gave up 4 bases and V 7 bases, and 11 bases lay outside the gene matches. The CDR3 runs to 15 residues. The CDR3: CASIPRDREKYEQYF. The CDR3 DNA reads TGTGCCAGCATCCCCCGGGACAGGGAGAAGTACGAGCAGTACTTC.

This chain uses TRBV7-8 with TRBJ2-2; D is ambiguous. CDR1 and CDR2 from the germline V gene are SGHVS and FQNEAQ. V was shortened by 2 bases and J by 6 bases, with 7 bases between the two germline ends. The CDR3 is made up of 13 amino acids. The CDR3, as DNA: TGTGCCAGCAGCTTATTTCGGTCCGGGGAGCTGTTTTTT. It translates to CASSLFRSGELFF.

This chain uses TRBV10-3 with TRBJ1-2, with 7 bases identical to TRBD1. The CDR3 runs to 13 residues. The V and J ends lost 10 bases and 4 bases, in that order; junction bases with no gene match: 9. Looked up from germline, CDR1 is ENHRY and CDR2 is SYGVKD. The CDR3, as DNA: TGTGCCACGCACAGGGGAGGTGCCTATGGCTACACCTTC. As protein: CATHRGGAYGYTF.

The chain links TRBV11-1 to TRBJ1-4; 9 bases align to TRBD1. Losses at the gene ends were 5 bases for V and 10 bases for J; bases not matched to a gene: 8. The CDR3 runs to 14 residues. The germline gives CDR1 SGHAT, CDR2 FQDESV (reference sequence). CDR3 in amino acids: CASSPRDRVGKLFF. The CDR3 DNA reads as TGTGCCAGCAGCCCGCGGGACAGGGTCGGAAAACTGTTTTTT.